The 26 T cell receptor beta chains presented below share a single source sample, sequenced in a study of blood T cell repertoires in COVID-19. Measured with immunoSEQ multiplex PCR; TCRdb has only the in-frame clones, and not every one. The sample holds tens of thousands of clones, roughly 84% seen once. Sequencing was done on a sample of peripheral blood. The receptors were gathered from a man in his 60s with COVID-19, enrolled during active disease.

J is TRBJ2-7 and V is TRBV4-1, with TRBD2 identical over 9 bases. J gave up 2 bases and V 1 base, and 15 bases lay outside the gene matches. Per germline, CDR1 MGHRA and CDR2 YSYEKL. This CDR3 spans 19 amino acids. This CDR3 reads CASSQVGGRARQKPYEQYF. The CDR3 nucleotides are TGCGCCAGCAGCCAAGTCGGCGGGAGGGCCCGCCAAAAACCCTACGAGCAGTACTTC.

In DNA form, the CDR3 reads TGTGCCAGCAGCAGCCCGGGGACAGCTGGCTACACCTTC. This codes for CASSSPGTAGYTF. The chain carries TRBV5-5 and TRBJ1-2, with TRBD1 identical over 7 bases. CDR3 size: 13 residues. Per germline, CDR1 SGHKS and CDR2 YYEKEE (reference sequence). With V trimmed by 4 bases and J by 7 bases, 7 bases remained unmatched. Together with reference TRBV5-5 and TRBJ1-2, the CDR3 gives the full variable domain: DAGVTQSPTHLIKTRGQQVTLRCSPISGHKSVSWYQQVLGQGPQFIFQYYEKEERGRGNFPDRFSARQFPNYSSELNVNALLLGDSALYLCASSSPGTAGYTFGSGTRLTVV.

The CDR3 nucleotides are TGTGCCAGCAGTGCCCGCGAGAACACTGAAGCTTTCTTT. Protein: CASSARENTEAFF. The chain is built from TRBV12-3 or TRBV12-4 and TRBJ1-1; D is undetermined. Trimming shortened V by 5 bases and J by 1 base, and 8 bases separated the two germline ends. There are 13 residues in the CDR3.

The gene calls are TRBV11-2 and TRBJ2-1; weak D call: TRBD2 (7 bases). Trimming removed 3 bases at V and 0 bases at J, with 12 bases between. The germline CDR1 and CDR2 sequences are SGHAT and FQNNGV. The CDR3 totals 16 residues. The CDR3 reads CASSLGGGPSYNEQFF. The CDR3 region has the DNA TGTGCCAGCAGCTTGGGAGGGGGGCCCTCCTACAATGAGCAGTTCTTC.

The chain is built from TRBV2 and TRBJ1-3; 12 bases are a match to TRBD1. Looked up from germline, CDR1 is SNHLY and CDR2 is FYNNEI. This CDR3 contains 14 residues. J lost 8 bases, V lost 7 bases, and 6 bases had no gene match. CDR3 in amino acids: CASNPGQGAHTIYF. CDR3 nucleotide sequence: TGTGCCAGCAACCCGGGACAGGGGGCACACACCATATATTTT.

J is TRBJ1-2 and V is TRBV5-1; D remains ambiguous. Trimming took 2 bases from V and 3 from J, leaving 14 bases between them. Germline lookup yields CDR1 SGHRS and CDR2 YFSETQ. The CDR3 contains 15 residues. The CDR3 DNA follows: TGCGCCAGCAGCTTTTCATCCGGGAGAGACTATGGCTACACCTTC. It is translated as CASSFSSGRDYGYTF.

The gene calls are TRBV18 and TRBJ1-4; tentatively, D is TRBD1 (5 bases). Germline V gives CDR1 KGHSH, CDR2 LQKENI. This CDR3 has 15 residues. V was clipped by 0 bases and J by 8 bases, with 13 bases between them. CDR3 DNA sequence: TGTGCCAGCTCACCACCCGACAGCCTTGGGGAAAAACTGTTTTTT. Translated, it gives CASSPPDSLGEKLFF.

The CDR3 nucleotides are TGTGCCAGCAGCCAAGAGGGAGGCTACGGGCCCGTGGGAAACACCATATATTTT. This sequence encodes CASSQEGGYGPVGNTIYF. J is TRBJ1-3 and V is TRBV4-2; D not resolved. Deletions cut 0 bases from V and 4 bases from J, with 19 bases between. This CDR3 comprises 18 residues. Germline assignment: CDR1 LGHNA and CDR2 YNFKEQ.

This chain links TRBV28 with TRBJ2-2, with D possibly matching TRBD1 (6 bases). This CDR3 is built from 16 residues. Trimming removed 5 bases at V and 6 bases at J, with 19 bases between. Germline V gene sequence: CDR1 MDHEN, CDR2 SYDVKM. In DNA form, the CDR3 reads TGTGCCAGCAGTCCTAACTCAGGGGTGGCGGCCGGGGAGCTGTTTTTT. It translates to CASSPNSGVAAGELFF.

The V call is TRBV19, the J call TRBJ2-7; 7 bases match TRBD1. The CDR3 loop spans 14 amino acids. J was trimmed by 2 bases and V by 6 bases; bases with no gene match: 7. Germline lookup yields CDR1 LNHDA and CDR2 SQIVND (reference sequence). DNA for the CDR3: TGTGCCAGTAGGGGAACAGGGGTACCCTACGAGCAGTACTTC. It specifies CASRGTGVPYEQYF.

This clone appeared once. This chain links TRBV18 with TRBJ1-5; TRBD1 is a possible D gene (6 bases). Germline CDR1 reads KGHSH; CDR2 reads LQKENI. V lost 6 bases and J lost 6, with 18 bases in between. The CDR3 runs to 15 residues. CDR3: CASSPTRGSSQPQHF. DNA of the CDR3: TGTGCCAGCTCGCCCACCAGGGGCTCCTCTCAGCCCCAGCATTTT.

V usage is TRBV5-4 and J usage is TRBJ2-3; D is perhaps TRBD2 (5 bases). Germline V gene sequence: CDR1 SGHNT, CDR2 YYREEE (reference sequence). The V and J ends lost 0 bases and 8 bases respectively, with 13 bases between them. The CDR3 totals 14 residues. CDR3 sequence reads: CASSLAGDVGTQYF. CDR3 nucleotide sequence: TGTGCCAGCAGCTTGGCCGGGGATGTGGGTACGCAGTATTTT.

V is TRBV10-3 and J is TRBJ1-2, with D maybe TRBD1 (6 bases). V was shortened by 2 bases and J by 7 bases, with 14 bases between the two germline ends. Germline assignment: CDR1 ENHRY and CDR2 SYGVKD. The CDR3 runs to 14 residues. The CDR3 reads CAISETGPQGGYTF. CDR3 sequence (DNA): TGTGCCATCAGTGAGACAGGGCCCCAGGGTGGCTACACCTTC.

This clone was counted a few times. The V call is TRBV2, the J call TRBJ2-3; weak D call: TRBD1 (5 bases). The CDR3 spans 15 residues. Per germline, CDR1 SNHLY and CDR2 FYNNEI. V lost 10 bases to trimming and J lost 0 bases, with 17 bases between them. The CDR3 loop reads CATAMDTYSTDTQYF. DNA for the CDR3: TGTGCCACCGCGATGGACACCTATAGCACAGATACGCAGTATTTT.

The V call is TRBV28, the J call TRBJ1-4; 7 nucleotides align to TRBD1. Germline V gives CDR1 MDHEN, CDR2 SYDVKM. The CDR3 consists of 14 residues. The ends lost 6 bases at V and 4 bases at J; junction bases unmatched: 5. The CDR3 is CASSRQGDNEKLFF. CDR3 nucleotides: TGTGCCAGCAGCCGACAGGGCGATAATGAAAAACTGTTTTTT. The variable domain in full, with the rest retrieved from reference TRBV28 and TRBJ1-4, is DVKVTQSSRYLVKRTGEKVFLECVQDMDHENMFWYRQDPGLGLRLIYFSYDVKMKEKGDIPEGYSVSREKKERFSLILESASTNQTSMYLCASSRQGDNEKLFFGSGTQLSVL.

This chain links TRBV2 with TRBJ1-5; 7 nucleotides align to TRBD1. This CDR3 spans 14 amino acids. The ends lost 6 bases at V and 4 bases at J; junction bases unmatched: 6. Germline CDR1 and CDR2: SNHLY and FYNNEI. CDR3 sequence: CASSPGQANQPQHF. The CDR3 nucleotides read TGTGCCAGCAGCCCCGGACAGGCTAATCAGCCCCAGCATTTT. Supplemented by reference TRBV2 and TRBJ1-5, the full variable domain reads EPEVTQTPSHQVTQMGQEVILRCVPISNHLYFYWYRQILGQKVEFLVSFYNNEISEKSEIFDDQFSVERPDGSNFTLKIRSTKLEDSAMYFCASSPGQANQPQHFGDGTRLSIL.

This chain links TRBV11-1 with TRBJ2-1; D is perhaps TRBD1 (6 bases). CDR3 length: 15 amino acids. Looked up from germline, CDR1 is SGHAT and CDR2 is FQDESV (reference sequence). V was shortened by 2 bases and J by 4 bases, with 12 bases between the two germline ends. CDR3 DNA: TGTGCCAGCAGCTTAAGGCTGGGGGCATACAATGAGCAGTTCTTC. Translation gives CASSLRLGAYNEQFF.

By share of the sample, this clone is medium-sized. The CDR3 sequence: CASGLYSWGAGGPPTQYF. The CDR3 nucleotides are TGTGCTAGTGGTTTGTACAGTTGGGGGGCGGGGGGCCCTCCTACGCAGTATTTT. The chain uses TRBV12-5 and TRBJ2-3; 8 positions match TRBD2. Germline lookup yields CDR1 LGHNT and CDR2 FRNRAP. The V gene end was trimmed by 2 bases and the J gene end by 8 bases; junction bases not matched to a gene: 18. CDR3 length: 18 amino acids. Looking up the rest from reference TRBV12-5 and TRBJ2-3 gives the full variable domain: DARVTQTPRHKVTEMGQEVTMRCQPILGHNTVFWYRQTMMQGLELLAYFRNRAPLDDSGMPKDRFSAEMPDATLATLKIQPSEPRDSAVYFCASGLYSWGAGGPPTQYFGPGTRLTVL.

The chain employs TRBV11-2 and TRBJ2-2; D is unclear. Germline assignment: CDR1 SGHAT and CDR2 FQNNGV. Trimming cost V 5 bases and J 2 bases, with 15 bases left between them. This CDR3 comprises 16 residues. DNA of the CDR3: TGTGCCAGCAGCGTTTCGCGAGGCCCCAACACCGGGGAGCTGTTTTTT. Translated, it gives CASSVSRGPNTGELFF.

V gene TRBV10-3 combines with J gene TRBJ2-1; D unclear. V dropped 3 bases and J dropped 10 bases, with 10 bases sitting between them. Germline CDR1 and CDR2: ENHRY and SYGVKD. CDR3 length: 12 amino acids. The CDR3 spells CAISDRLEEQFF. The DNA for the CDR3 is TGTGCCATCAGTGACAGACTGGAGGAGCAGTTCTTC.

Regarding this clone: A junction boundary mismatches the germline segment, possibly from a read error. The V call is TRBV4-1, the J call TRBJ1-6; 7 bases match TRBD1. Germline V gives CDR1 MGHRA, CDR2 YSYEKL. The CDR3 runs to 17 residues. CDR3 sequence reads: CASSLNGPGQTNSPPHF. CDR3 DNA sequence: TGCGCCAGCAGCCTCAATGGCCCGGGACAGACAAATTCACCCCCCCACTTT.

Only one count was recorded for this clone. The chain links TRBV1 to TRBJ1-1; the D call of TRBD1 is as the table states it, not checked on the DNA. TRBV1 has pseudogene status. This CDR3 has 13 residues. This CDR3 reads CTNSRGVIPEAFF. The CDR3 nucleotides read TGCACCAACTCCAGGGGAGTTATCCCTGAAGCTTTCTTT.

Written as DNA, the CDR3 is TGCGCCAGCCGTACAGCTAGCACAGATACGCAGTATTTT. Translating gives CASRTASTDTQYF. This chain connects TRBV5-1 to TRBJ2-3; D ambiguous. Trimming removed 7 bases from V and 0 bases from J, with 9 bases in between. Germline CDR1 is SGHRS and CDR2 is YFSETQ. This CDR3 is built from 13 residues. Full variable domain (remainder filled in from reference TRBV5-1 and TRBJ2-3): KAGVTQTPRYLIKTRGQQVTLSCSPISGHRSVSWYQQTPGQGLQFLFEYFSETQRNKGNFPGRFSGRQFSNSRSEMNVSTLELGDSALYLCASRTASTDTQYFGPGTRLTVL.

V usage is TRBV2 and J usage is TRBJ2-5; 11 positions agree with TRBD2. This CDR3 contains 15 residues. The junction had 2 bases not matched to a gene; V was cut back by 5 bases and J by 0 bases. Germline V gives CDR1 SNHLY, CDR2 FYNNEI. The CDR3 region has the DNA TGTGCCAGCAGTTTAGCGGGGGGGTACCAAGAGACCCAGTACTTC. The encoded protein is CASSLAGGYQETQYF.

The V gene is TRBV29-1, the J gene TRBJ2-5, with TRBD1 matching over 8 bases. Germline V gene data show CDR1 as SQVTM and CDR2 as ANQGSEA. The J segment lost 4 bases and the V segment lost 4 bases, leaving 2 bases of the junction unmatched. This CDR3 spans 12 amino acids. CDR3 nucleotides: TGCAGCGTTGTAACAGGGGGAGAGACCCAGTACTTC. Translated: CSVVTGGETQYF.

CDR3 in amino acids: CASSEYRDTEAFF. The CDR3 DNA sequence: TGTGCCAGCTCAGAATACAGGGACACTGAAGCTTTCTTT. The chain is built from TRBV18 and TRBJ1-1; weak D call: TRBD1 (6 bases). This CDR3 comprises 13 residues. Per the germline V gene, CDR1 is KGHSH and CDR2 is LQKENI. V was cut by 5 bases and J by 3 bases, with 10 bases left in between. The variable domain in full, with the rest retrieved from reference TRBV18 and TRBJ1-1, is NAGVMQNPRHLVRRRGQEARLRCSPMKGHSHVYWYRQLPEEGLKFMVYLQKENIIDESGMPKERFSAEFPKEGPSILRIQQVVRGDSAAYFCASSEYRDTEAFFGQGTRLTVV.